This T cell receptor (beta chain) originates from a study of response to subunit inactivated influenza vaccine (dated 2018 in TCRdb). About the study as a whole: Deep quantitative T cell receptor repertoire profiling was used in the study to track responses to a trivalent subunit inactivated influenza vaccine. The paper as a whole reports these results and caveats: It was suggested by the authors that each seasonal influenza vaccination may recruit only a limited number of new T cells.

Preparation of the library involved RT-PCR. Sequenced on an Illumina HiSeq 2500. TCRdb trimmed the raw reads at Q25, called clones with MiXCR and kept productive beta chains. Each entry is one CDR3 protein sequence, shown with its most common DNA and genes. Across this sample there are more than 450,000 distinct CDR3 sequences, with approximately 12% seen only once. The ten largest make up about a tenth of the sample. As regards this clonotype: It lacks a known antigen. Qualities for individual bases were not recorded, and no much larger clone is one base off.

Trimming removed 0 bases from V and 5 bases from J, leaving 11 bases between the germline ends. The CDR1 and CDR2 encoded by the germline V gene (reference sequence) are LGHDT and YNNKEL. Including cysteine and phenylalanine, the CDR3 has 14 amino acids. This entry keeps only the CDR3 DNA: 42 bases, framed from base 1. The receptor was isolated from a man aged 45-60 years who received an inactivated influenza vaccine. Donor details come from another sample of the same person, matched by shared clones. Here the chain combines TRBV3-1 and TRBJ2-7, with the D gene too uncertain to name. The material was PBMCs from blood, obtained on the day of vaccination. The sequenced DNA: TGTGCCAGCAGCCAAGATGGGGATGGGAACGAGCAGTACTTC. Its protein is CASSQDGDGNEQYF.